The 8 T cell receptor beta chains below were found in one sample sequenced in a study of cytomegalovirus exposure and HLA in healthy donors. This table comes from immunoSEQ multiplex PCR, and its TCRdb copy is limited to in-frame clones, with some not included. The data contain about 160,000 clones, around 92% of them seen just once; the ten biggest clones take up about a tenth. The material sequenced was PBMCs. These receptors came from a woman under 30 in good health and CMV-seropositive.

The rearrangement links TRBV7-9 to TRBJ2-3, with 9 bases that match TRBD1. Germline loops: CDR1 SEHNR, CDR2 FQNEAQ (reference sequence). The CDR3 runs 16 residues. V lost 5 bases, J lost 10 bases, and 16 bases stayed unmatched. CDR3 in amino acids: CASSIPGQGSVEAQYF. In DNA form, the CDR3 reads TGTGCCAGCAGCATTCCGGGACAGGGTTCGGTAGAGGCGCAGTATTTT.

The rearrangement joins TRBV27 to TRBJ1-2, with D possibly TRBD1 on 5 matching bases. Per germline, CDR1 MNHEY and CDR2 SMNVEV (reference sequence). Between the trimmed V and J ends, which lost 5 bases and 3 bases, there was a span of 10 bases. CDR3 size: 13 residues. CDR3 coding DNA: TGTGCCAGCAGTAGGGAGGGGTACTATGGCTACACCTTC. It yields the protein CASSREGYYGYTF.

The chain employs TRBV9 and TRBJ1-4; D possibly corresponds to TRBD1 (5 bases). Trimming took off 0 bases at V and 6 bases at J, with 12 bases between the two ends. Germline loops: CDR1 SGDLS, CDR2 YYNGEE. CDR3 size: 15 residues. CDR3 nucleotides: TGTGCCAGCAGCGTAGCTACGGGGGTCGATGAAAAACTGTTTTTT. Protein sequence: CASSVATGVDEKLFF.

The rearrangement joins TRBV7-8 to TRBJ2-7, with 11 bases aligning to TRBD2. Trimming cost V 10 bases and J 6 bases; bases outside gene matches: 8. The CDR3 has 13 residues. From germline, CDR1 is SGHVS and CDR2 FQNEAQ. CDR3 residues: CAIAGTSGREQYF. The CDR3, as DNA: TGTGCCATAGCCGGGACTAGCGGCCGCGAGCAGTACTTC.

The V and J genes are TRBV11-3 and TRBJ2-7; no clear D. CDR1 is SGHNT, CDR2 YENEEA, per germline. CDR3 length: 14 residues. V lost 7 bases to trimming and J lost 4 bases, with 17 bases between them. CDR3 in amino acids: CASTPRGSSYEQYF. The DNA for the CDR3 is TGTGCCAGCACCCCGAGAGGCAGCTCATACGAGCAGTACTTC.

The chain employs TRBV28 and TRBJ1-5, with 9 bases that match TRBD1. This CDR3 is 14 amino acids long. In germline, CDR1 is MDHEN, CDR2 SYDVKM. V shed 5 bases, J shed 7 bases, and the junction held 6 bases outside the gene matches. Here the CDR3 reads CASSRHRGQQPQHF. The CDR3 DNA reads as TGTGCCAGCAGTCGACACAGGGGGCAGCAGCCCCAGCATTTT.

The chain's CDR3 is CASKRVRGREDEQYF. For the CDR3, the DNA is TGTGCCAGCAAGAGGGTCCGGGGCAGGGAGGACGAGCAGTACTTC. The rearrangement joins TRBV27 to TRBJ2-7; TRBD2 might be the D (6 bases). Germline CDR1 MNHEY, CDR2 SMNVEV (reference sequence). The V end lost 7 bases, the J end lost 5 bases, and 21 bases lay between the germline ends. The CDR3 length is 15 residues.

This chain joins TRBV7-3 and TRBJ2-1, with a tentative D call TRBD1 (6 bases). This CDR3 comprises 12 residues. With 5 bases removed from V and 13 bases from J, the gap between germline ends came to 15 bases. Per the germline V gene, CDR1 is SGHTA and CDR2 is FQGTGA. The CDR3 DNA is TGTGCCAGCAGCCTGAACCGGGACAAACAGTTCTTC. This codes for CASSLNRDKQFF.